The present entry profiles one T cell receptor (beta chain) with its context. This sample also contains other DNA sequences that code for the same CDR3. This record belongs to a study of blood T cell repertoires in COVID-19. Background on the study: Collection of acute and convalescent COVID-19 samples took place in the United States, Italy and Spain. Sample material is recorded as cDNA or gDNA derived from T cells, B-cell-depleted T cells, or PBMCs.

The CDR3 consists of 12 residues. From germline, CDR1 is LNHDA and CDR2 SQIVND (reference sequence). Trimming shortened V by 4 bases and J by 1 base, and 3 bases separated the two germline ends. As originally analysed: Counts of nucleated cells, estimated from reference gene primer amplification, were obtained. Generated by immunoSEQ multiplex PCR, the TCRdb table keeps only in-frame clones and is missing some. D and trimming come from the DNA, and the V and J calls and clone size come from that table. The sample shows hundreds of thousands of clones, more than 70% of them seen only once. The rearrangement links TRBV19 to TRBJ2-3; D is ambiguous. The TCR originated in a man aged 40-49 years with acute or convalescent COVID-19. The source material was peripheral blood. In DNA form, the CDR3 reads TGTGCCAGTAGTACTGGCACAGATACGCAGTATTTT. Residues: CASSTGTDTQYF.